One T cell receptor (beta chain) is described in this entry. No antigen is known for it. The sample comes from a study of OX40 agonist ivuxolimab in advanced cancers. Overall study context: Ivuxolimab, an antibody acting as an agonist of OX40 (CD134), was used to treat patients. Whole-study findings and limits: The specificity for antigen of the expanded peripheral T cells was not determined.

CDR1 and CDR2 (germline): LNHDA, SQIVND (reference sequence). The CDR3 extends over 14 amino acids. V lost 3 bases to trimming and J lost 1 base, with 10 bases between them. TCRdb's copy holds only in-frame clones and misses some; the assay was immunoSEQ multiplex PCR. The sample shows roughly 100,000 clones, 85% to 95% of them seen only once. This sample comprised CD4+ or CD8+ T cells sorted from blood, obtained in a trial of the OX40 agonist ivuxolimab. This receptor was identified in an adult with an advanced solid tumor such as melanoma, head and neck, liver or kidney cancer. V gene TRBV19 combines with J gene TRBJ2-7, with D maybe TRBD2 (5 bases). CDR3 bases: TGTGCCAGTAGTATCATACTAGATTCCTACGAGCAGTACTTC. This encodes CASSIILDSYEQYF.